This T cell receptor beta chain originates from a study of T cells in localized non-small cell lung cancer. In germline, CDR1 is SGHDN, CDR2 FVKESK. With V trimmed by 0 bases and J by 8 bases, 3 bases remained unmatched. There are 14 residues in the CDR3. Study findings and constraints: There was an association of higher blood T cell density with longer overall survival. Detection in adjacent lung was observed for a median approximately 53 of the top 100 tumor clones.

Libraries were prepared by immunoSEQ multiplex PCR; TCRdb keeps only in-frame clonotypes and omits some of them. The data show 1,500 to 2,000 clones, with 15% to 20% seen just once and about a sixth held by the top ten. A note on this clone: Its matching antigen is unknown.

Material: normal lung tissue next to the tumor, obtained before any cancer treatment. The TCR comes from a female donor older than 55 with stage I lung adenocarcinoma. The V and J genes are TRBV14 and TRBJ2-1; the match to TRBD1 covers 8 bases. CDR3: CASSQEVQGDEQFF. CDR3 nucleotides: TGTGCCAGCAGCCAAGAGGTACAGGGGGATGAGCAGTTCTTC.